These 8 T cell receptor beta chains came from one sample sequenced in a study of blood T cell repertoires in COVID-19. Using immunoSEQ multiplex PCR, the repertoire was profiled, and TCRdb retains in-frame clones only, with some absent. The sample has hundreds of thousands of clones, around 90% seen once. Sequenced: peripheral blood. These receptors came from an elderly man with acute or convalescent COVID-19.

The rearrangement uses TRBV28 and TRBJ1-5; D possibly corresponds to TRBD1 (5 bases). The germline V gene has CDR1 MDHEN and CDR2 SYDVKM. The CDR3 has 17 residues. The V and J ends lost 4 bases and 0 bases respectively, with 16 bases between them. CDR3 DNA sequence: TGTGCCAGCAGTTCCTTTGACAGCATATATAGCAATCAGCCCCAGCATTTT. Translating it yields CASSSFDSIYSNQPQHF.

The genes are TRBV18 and TRBJ2-5; D perhaps matches TRBD1 (6 bases). Trimming took off 1 base at V and 2 bases at J, with 14 bases between the two ends. The germline V gene encodes CDR1 KGHSH and CDR2 LQKENI. The CDR3 has 16 amino acids. The DNA of the CDR3 is TGTGCCAGCTCACCACAGATCGACAGGAAACAAGAGACCCAGTACTTC. This codes for CASSPQIDRKQETQYF.

The genes are TRBV10-2 and TRBJ1-4; possibly TRBD1 for D (6 bases). The CDR3 spans 14 residues. The V end was cut by 6 bases, the J end by 8 bases, with 16 bases between. Per the germline V gene, CDR1 is WSHSY and CDR2 is SAAADI. The DNA of the CDR3 is TGCGCCAGCAGCCATTCTCGCCAGGGGGAAAAACTGTTTTTT. Translated: CASSHSRQGEKLFF.

The rearrangement uses TRBV11-2 and TRBJ1-3; maybe TRBD1 (6 bases). Trimming pared 2 bases from V and 2 bases from J, leaving 7 bases between. CDR3 length equals 14 residues. The germline V gene has CDR1 SGHAT and CDR2 FQNNGV. In DNA, the CDR3 is TGTGCCAGCAGCTTATGGGGGCCTGGAAACACCATATATTTT. Translation: CASSLWGPGNTIYF.

The rearrangement links TRBV19 to TRBJ2-1, with 14 bases identical to TRBD2. Looked up from germline, CDR1 is LNHDA and CDR2 is SQIVND (reference sequence). Germline trimming cut 3 bases from V and 7 bases from J; bases unmatched to any gene: 2. This CDR3 comprises 15 residues. The CDR3 nucleotides read TGTGCCAGTAGTATCCGACTAGCGGGAGGGAATGAGCAGTTCTTC. Its protein is CASSIRLAGGNEQFF.

The J gene is TRBJ1-2, the V gene TRBV5-1; TRBD1 matches at 7 bases. From germline, CDR1 is SGHRS and CDR2 YFSETQ. The CDR3 has 13 residues. V dropped 4 bases and J dropped 3; count of bases not matched to a gene: 3. The CDR3 loop is CASSLGTDYGYTF. As DNA, the CDR3 is TGCGCCAGCAGCCTCGGGACAGACTATGGCTACACCTTC.

The chain joins TRBV9 to TRBJ2-3; 8 bases map to TRBD1. Unmatched junction bases numbered 8, after V lost 3 bases and J lost 5 bases. Germline V gene data show CDR1 as SGDLS and CDR2 as YYNGEE. CDR3 length equals 15 residues. Written as DNA, the CDR3 is TGTGCCAGCAGCGCGACAGGGGACCCCAGAGATACGCAGTATTTT. This codes for CASSATGDPRDTQYF.

V is TRBV2 and J is TRBJ1-1; 8 bases fit TRBD1. The CDR3 length is 12 residues. Unmatched junction bases numbered 1, after V lost 5 bases and J lost 5 bases. The germline V gene has CDR1 SNHLY and CDR2 FYNNEI. CDR3 DNA: TGTGCCAGCAGTTACAGGGGGACTGAAGCTTTCTTT. Its protein product is CASSYRGTEAFF.